This entry lists 9 T cell receptor beta chains sequenced from one sample in a study of tumor and adjacent non-tumor tissue in lung cancer (dated by TCRdb to 2016 to 2019). RNA was isolated from bulk unsorted tissue, and RNA quality was assessed with a NanoDrop ND-1000 and an Agilent 2100. Libraries came from multiplex PCR. The run used an Illumina HiSeq 2500. Following protocols modified from ARM-PCR, the researchers constructed TCRbeta libraries through three rounds of nested PCR with primers (Table S4). TCRdb's own reprocessing of the public reads used fastp at Q25 and MiXCR and kept productive beta chains. Each CDR3 protein gets just one entry, which takes the most common genes and DNA from the rows behind it. A total of approximately 110,000 distinct CDR3 sequences appear in this sample, approximately 71% of them only once. The ten largest account for 30% to 45% of the sample. The sample comprised lung tumor tissue. The source is a woman between 55 and 75 years old with non-small cell lung cancer.

Comments on this clonotype: The CDR3 does not close with the conserved phenylalanine or tryptophan, likely indicating a read error. No DNA is shown, since the ends of the CDR3 on it are uncertain; the CDR3 is the one TCRdb lists. The genes are TRBV6-5 and TRBJ1-1. Germline CDR1 and CDR2: MNHEY and SVGAGI. With termini counted, the CDR3 has 14 amino acids. This chain's CDR3 is CASSYSPLTGRSFL.

This clonotype was found many times. The V and J genes are TRBV4-2 and TRBJ2-1; no clear D gene. Germline V gene data show CDR1 as LGHNA and CDR2 as YNFKEQ. V was cut by 0 bases and J by 1 base, with 4 bases left in between. This CDR3 has 14 amino acids. CDR3 region: CASSQDGSYNEQFF. CDR3 DNA sequence: TGTGCCAGCAGCCAAGACGGATCCTACAATGAGCAGTTCTTC.

There are many counts of this clonotype. The rearrangement uses TRBV11-2 and TRBJ2-1; D not certain. Trimming shortened V by 5 bases and J by 5 bases, and 10 bases separated the two germline ends. Germline CDR1 SGHAT, CDR2 FQNNGV. The CDR3 contains 13 residues. Here the CDR3 reads CASSIFQNNEQFF. CDR3 nucleotide sequence: TGTGCCAGCAGCATATTCCAAAACAATGAGCAGTTCTTC.

Of note for this clonotype: The junction shows a germline mismatch at one end, possibly a read error. The rearrangement joins TRBV6-6 to TRBJ2-1; possibly TRBD1 for D (6 bases). This CDR3 comprises 14 residues. Germline values: CDR1 MNHNY, CDR2 SVGAGI (reference sequence). CDR3 protein: CASSYSLYRDEYFF. The CDR3 DNA reads as TGTGCCAGCAGTTACTCCCTTTACAGGGATGAGTATTTCTTT.

Turning to this clonotype: A clone one base away is much larger, so this may be a read error. The rearrangement joins TRBV12-3 or TRBV12-4 to TRBJ1-6; D not certain. The V end was cut by 2 bases, the J end by 6 bases, with 14 bases between. The CDR3 spans 16 residues. The CDR3 DNA sequence: TGTGCCAGCAGTTTATGGGGTTATAGCTTTAATTCACCCCTCCACTTT. The encoded protein is CASSLWGYSFNSPLHF.

In regard to this clonotype: This sequence may be a read error, since a much larger clone differs from it by one base. J is TRBJ2-5 and V is TRBV6-1, with 12 bases matching TRBD2. Germline V gene sequence: CDR1 MNHNS, CDR2 SASEGT. This CDR3 has 15 amino acids. V lost 8 bases to trimming and J lost 5 bases; unmatched junction nucleotides: 9. Written as DNA, the CDR3 is TGTGCCAGCCAGCCTAGCGGGGGGGTCTCGGAGACCCAGTACTTC. It is translated as CASQPSGGVSETQYF.

In regard to this clonotype: This may be a read error, as it is one base from a much larger clone. The chain joins TRBV12-3 or TRBV12-4 to TRBJ2-5; 8 bases fit TRBD1. The CDR3 consists of 16 residues. V shed 1 base and J 5 bases; nucleotides not matched to a gene: 9. This CDR3 reads CASSLGSGQGGETQYF. As DNA, the CDR3 is TGTGCCAGCAGTTTAGGCTCCGGACAGGGTGGTGAGACCCAGTACTTC.

With respect to this clonotype: A read error is possible here, since a much larger clone lies one base away. The chain uses TRBV7-9 and TRBJ2-7; weak D call: TRBD2 (5 bases). Germline assignment: CDR1 SEHNR and CDR2 FQNEAQ (reference sequence). The CDR3 extends over 11 amino acids. CDR3 amino acids: CGSSSGLEQYF. In nucleotides, the CDR3 is TGTGGCAGCAGTTCCGGACTCGAGCAGTACTTC.

This clonotype has just one count. J is TRBJ1-5 and V is TRBV11-2; 7 nucleotides agree with TRBD1. The CDR3 is 14 amino acids. Per germline, CDR1 SGHAT and CDR2 FQNNGV. The junction had 10 bases not matched to a gene; V was cut back by 3 bases and J by 11 bases. CDR3 loop: CASSLERAGQTQHF. CDR3 DNA: TGTGCCAGCAGCTTGGAACGCGCGGGACAGACCCAGCATTTT. The full variable domain, its missing parts supplied by reference TRBV11-2 and TRBJ1-5, is EAGVAQSPRYKIIEKRQSVAFWCNPISGHATLYWYQQILGQGPKLLIQFQNNGVVDDSQLPKDRFSAERLKGVDSTLKIQPAKLEDSAVYLCASSLERAGQTQHFGDGTRLSIL.